One T cell receptor (beta chain) is described in this entry. The specificity of this receptor is unknown. Base qualities were left out, and no much larger clone turns up one base away. The CDR3 regions of human TCRbeta chains were analyzed by immunosequencing. As for the original processing: Repertoire TCRs were checked for matches against a reference library of SARS-CoV-2-specific TCRs that had been generated using the MIRA antigen-specificity platform. Breadth was defined as the fraction of unique TCRs that were SARS-CoV-2-associated, and depth was defined as the fraction of total T cells that were SARS-CoV-2-associated. Using the MIRA data, each spike-specific TCR was mapped to the spike region that the TCR reacts to and placed in a CD4 or CD8 class. Log10-transformed breadth and depth values were compared by one-way ANOVA with Sidak's multiple comparisons tests. TCRdb carries this immuneACCESS record with in-frame sequences only. Its versions omit some clonotypes, under half of them owing to an unresolved V gene in the studies checked, with the rest unexplained. For V, J and clone size, that table is used; D and trimming come from the DNA. The sample table lists roughly 100,000 clones, approximately 90% of them with a count of one. The top ten clonotypes cover about 19% of the sample.

The intended sense of this specimen's time point label: baseline before first vaccination. The vaccinee samples were drawn from two UK trials, COV001 and COV002, one of which was a single-blind randomized controlled phase 2/3 trial testing AZD1222 (ChAdOx1 nCoV-19) in healthy adults. Trial participant PBMC samples were collected at day 0 and day 28 after the second dose for TCRbeta chain sequencing. This sample is drawn from a study of T cell responses to AZD1222 COVID-19 vaccine (dated by TCRdb to 2020 to 2023). The study in broad terms: AZD1222 recipients whose second dose came at about 4 weeks and those whose second dose came at about 12 weeks were combined into one group, since spike-specific TCR depth and breadth did not differ between the two schedules. TCR sequencing was performed for 230 to 250 trial participants, of whom 207 were given two doses of AZD1222 and some 26 were given two doses of MenACWY control vaccine. Trial participants were enrolled by age into subgroups of 18-55, 56-69 and 70-plus years, and approximately 150, 30 and 60 TCR-sequenced participants, respectively, were included in these subgroups. The investigation overall reported the following: Because no day 14 peak-response samples were available, the repertoires could be characterized only after the peak T cell response. CD4 TCRs associated with the vaccine covered the entire spike protein, and the dominant responses were in regions 160-218 and 743-854. Conclusions about previously exposed vaccinees were limited because only six or seven AZD1222 recipients were SARS-CoV-2 seropositive at baseline. After two AZD1222 doses, both the breadth and the depth of spike-specific TCRs were significantly higher than at day 0 and than in MenACWY recipients. In the small 56-69-year group, the increase in depth fell short of significance, most likely because of low power. Participants were mostly white British and included more females than males, and it was suggested by the authors that clonal diversity may have been underestimated. Reportedly, almost half of the unique spike-specific TCRs recognized epitopes lying outside the regions that are mutated in the B.1.351 and B.1.1.7 variants.

V gives up 5 bases and J gives up 4 bases, and the segment between their germline ends measures 9 bases. Including the terminal cysteine and phenylalanine, the CDR3 comprises 13 residues. The retained sequence is limited to the CDR3, 39 bases, with the frame set at the first base. The source was peripheral blood, collected on day 0 of AZD1222 vaccination. This clonotype was obtained from an adult in good health. The sequence is built from TRBV12-3 or TRBV12-4 and TRBJ1-5; the D gene is possibly TRBD1, with 6 bases matching. The sequence in DNA is TGTGCCAGCAGTCCCCAGGGGAATCAGCCCCAGCATTTT. The translation is CASSPQGNQPQHF.